The 24 T cell receptor beta chains reported below all come from one sample, sequenced in a study of cytomegalovirus exposure and HLA in healthy donors. The PCR contained 60 Vbeta and 13 Jbeta primers. Method: immunoSEQ multiplex PCR; TCRdb's copy keeps in-frame clones and lacks some. Of around 130,000 clones in the sample, roughly 79% are singletons; the top ten hold 2.5% to 3.5%. Sequencing was done on a sample of PBMCs. These receptors were obtained from a boy aged 2 to 9 in good health and CMV-seronegative.

The CDR3 DNA reads TGTGCCAGCAGCGTCTCCGGGAGGGAGCACAATGAGCAGTTCTTC. Its protein product is CASSVSGREHNEQFF. The chain joins TRBV9 to TRBJ2-1, with 8 nucleotides matching TRBD2. V shed 2 bases, J shed 5 bases, and the junction held 6 bases outside the gene matches. The CDR3 loop spans 15 amino acids. Germline assignment: CDR1 SGDLS and CDR2 YYNGEE.

This chain links TRBV7-9 with TRBJ1-2; tentatively, D is TRBD1 (5 bases). The V end was cut by 4 bases, the J end by 4 bases, with 22 bases between. This CDR3 spans 17 amino acids. The germline gives CDR1 SEHNR, CDR2 FQNEAQ (reference sequence). Here the CDR3 reads CASSYGGRGHGAYGYTF. The CDR3 DNA reads as TGTGCCAGCAGCTACGGGGGGAGGGGCCACGGGGCCTATGGCTACACCTTC.

J is TRBJ1-3 and V is TRBV5-4; D not resolved. V lost 3 bases and J 8 bases, leaving 18 bases between the germline ends. The CDR3 is made up of 15 amino acids. Germline CDR1 reads SGHNT; CDR2 reads YYREEE (reference sequence). The CDR3 bases are TGTGCCAGCAGCTCCGACTTAGGCCGAGGCCACACCATATATTTT. It specifies CASSSDLGRGHTIYF.

The chain employs TRBV9 and TRBJ2-1; D possibly corresponds to TRBD2 (6 bases). From germline, CDR1 is SGDLS and CDR2 YYNGEE. The V and J ends lost 3 bases and 8 bases respectively, with 18 bases between them. CDR3 length: 15 amino acids. Written as DNA, the CDR3 is TGTGCCAGCAGCGGCTCGGGAGTAGGTCGGGATGAGCAGTTCTTC. This codes for CASSGSGVGRDEQFF.

The CDR3 DNA is TGTGCCAGCAGGGACAGGGGGATTAGGGCCCAGCATTTT. As protein: CASRDRGIRAQHF. J is TRBJ1-5 and V is TRBV6-5, with TRBD1 identical over 10 bases. Unmatched junction bases numbered 7, after V lost 6 bases and J lost 11 bases. The V gene's germline CDR1 is MNHEY and CDR2 SVGAGI. This CDR3 comprises 13 residues.

This clone occurred many times. The chain carries TRBV5-3 and TRBJ1-5; D is possibly TRBD1 (5 bases). TRBV5-3 is placed among ORFs of uncertain function. The V and J ends lost 3 bases and 5 bases respectively, with 12 bases between them. The CDR3 has 14 residues. In DNA form, the CDR3 reads TGTGCCAGAAGCTCAAGACAGATCGATCAGCCCCAGCATTTT. Protein: CARSSRQIDQPQHF.

The gene calls are TRBV30 and TRBJ1-4; possible D gene TRBD1, 5 bases. With 4 bases removed from V and 2 bases from J, the gap between germline ends came to 14 bases. The CDR3 contains 15 residues. CDR1 and CDR2 from the germline V gene are GTSNPN and SVGIG (reference sequence). The CDR3 region has the DNA TGTGCCTGGACCTTATTGGGGGGGACTAATGAAAAACTGTTTTTT. It encodes CAWTLLGGTNEKLFF.

This rearrangement joins TRBV2 to TRBJ1-2, with D maybe TRBD1 (5 bases). The CDR3 is 14 amino acids. The V end lost 1 base, the J end lost 6 bases, and 12 bases lay between the germline ends. Looked up from germline, CDR1 is SNHLY and CDR2 is FYNNEI. CDR3 in DNA: TGTGCCAGCAGTGAAGAATCAGGGCGCGATGGCTACACCTTC. Amino acid sequence: CASSEESGRDGYTF.

This clone was recorded once. This chain connects TRBV14 to TRBJ2-2; no clear D gene. Trimming pared 1 base from V and 2 bases from J, leaving 11 bases between. The CDR3 is made up of 16 amino acids. Germline V CDR1 and CDR2: SGHDN, FVKESK. CDR3 region: CASSQAPPPNTGELFF. CDR3 nucleotides: TGTGCCAGCAGCCAAGCCCCTCCCCCCAACACCGGGGAGCTGTTTTTT.

The CDR3 nucleotides are TGTGCCAGCAGCCAACATTCAGTCTTCGATCGCTATGGCTACACCTTC. Its protein is CASSQHSVFDRYGYTF. The V gene is TRBV4-2, the J gene TRBJ1-2; D gene ambiguous. With 2 bases removed from V and 4 bases from J, the gap between germline ends came to 17 bases. There are 16 residues in the CDR3. Germline assignment: CDR1 LGHNA and CDR2 YNFKEQ.

The genes are TRBV19 and TRBJ2-1; D is perhaps TRBD2 (5 bases). V lost 10 bases, J lost 0 bases, and 19 bases lay in between. Germline-derived CDR1 and CDR2 are LNHDA and SQIVND (reference sequence). There are 16 residues in the CDR3. The CDR3 DNA follows: TGTGCCACATCGGACTTCAGCGTGAGCTCCTACAATGAGCAGTTCTTC. It is translated as CATSDFSVSSYNEQFF.

The V and J genes are TRBV30 and TRBJ2-5; possibly TRBD1 for D (5 bases). Trimming shortened V by 8 bases and J by 7 bases, and 23 bases separated the two germline ends. This CDR3 spans 14 amino acids. Germline V CDR1 and CDR2: GTSNPN, SVGIG (reference sequence). The CDR3 DNA reads TGTGCCCACCAGGAGACCCAGGGCAAGGGGACCCAGTACTTC. Its protein product is CAHQETQGKGTQYF.

The chain has TRBV19 and TRBJ1-2; D uncertain. This CDR3 comprises 14 residues. Deletions cut 0 bases from V and 9 bases from J, with 14 bases between. Looked up from germline, CDR1 is LNHDA and CDR2 is SQIVND (reference sequence). CDR3 amino acids: CASSIDALRVSYTF. The DNA of the CDR3 is TGTGCCAGTAGTATAGATGCACTGCGGGTGAGCTACACCTTC.

The sample holds one count of this clone. The chain uses TRBV27 and TRBJ2-1, with D perhaps matching TRBD1 (5 bases). Germline CDR1 and CDR2: MNHEY and SMNVEV (reference sequence). The V and J ends lost 5 bases and 4 bases respectively, with 6 bases between them. CDR3 length: 12 residues. The CDR3 loop reads CASSKGYNEQFF. CDR3 DNA sequence: TGTGCCAGCAGTAAGGGGTACAATGAGCAGTTCTTC.

The chain couples TRBV7-8 to TRBJ2-5, with D unresolved. The V end was cut by 1 base, the J end by 1 base, with 10 bases between. This CDR3 is built from 15 residues. CDR1 SGHVS and CDR2 FQNEAQ come from the germline V gene. The CDR3 DNA reads TGTGCCAGCAGCTTAGACGTCACTTCCCAAGAGACCCAGTACTTC. Its translation: CASSLDVTSQETQYF.

The chain has TRBV7-3 and TRBJ2-3; 10 nucleotides line up with TRBD2. Germline CDR1 SGHTA, CDR2 FQGTGA. This CDR3 comprises 18 residues. V shed 3 bases and J 4 bases; nucleotides not matched to a gene: 13. For the CDR3, the DNA is TGTGCCAGCAGCTTCGGAGCCGTACTAGCGGGAAGGGCAGATACGCAGTATTTT. It encodes CASSFGAVLAGRADTQYF.

This clone was seen a single time. The identical CDR3 is also encoded by other nucleotide sequences in the sample. The V call is TRBV18, the J call TRBJ1-2, with D possibly being TRBD1 (5 bases). Trimming pared 2 bases from V and 3 bases from J, leaving 10 bases between. Looked up from germline, CDR1 is KGHSH and CDR2 is LQKENI. The CDR3 consists of 14 residues. CDR3 sequence: CASSPGGLDYGYTF. As DNA, the CDR3 is TGTGCCAGCTCACCAGGGGGGTTGGACTATGGCTACACCTTC.

V gene TRBV4-3 combines with J gene TRBJ1-2; D not certain. The CDR3 sequence is 15 residues long. V was clipped by 0 bases and J by 8 bases, with 16 bases between them. Germline CDR1 and CDR2: LGHNA and YSLEER. The CDR3 nucleotides read TGCGCCAGCAGCCAAGATACGGCAGCCCGGGAGGGCTACACCTTC. It specifies CASSQDTAAREGYTF.

This clone showed up just once. The genes are TRBV4-1 and TRBJ2-1; 9 bases map to TRBD2. CDR1 and CDR2 (germline): MGHRA, YSYEKL. This CDR3 has 16 amino acids. The trim removed 2 bases at V and 2 bases at J, leaving 4 bases unmatched. The chain's CDR3 is CASSQHIAGAYNEQFF. CDR3 sequence (DNA): TGCGCCAGCAGCCAACACATAGCGGGAGCCTACAATGAGCAGTTCTTC.

This clone was recorded once. The CDR3 DNA reads as TGTGCCAGTAGTACGATACAGGGAACCGCTGAAGCTTTCTTT. Encoded protein: CASSTIQGTAEAFF. The J gene is TRBJ1-1, the V gene TRBV19; possibly TRBD1 for D (6 bases). The V gene's germline CDR1 is LNHDA and CDR2 SQIVND (reference sequence). V was trimmed by 4 bases and J by 6 bases, leaving 15 bases between them. This CDR3 is 14 amino acids long.

The J gene is TRBJ1-2, the V gene TRBV4-3; 8 bases line up with TRBD1. CDR3 size: 14 residues. Per germline, CDR1 LGHNA and CDR2 YSLEER. Trimming removed 4 bases from V and 9 bases from J; junction bases left unmatched: 10. CDR3 coding DNA: TGCGCCAGCAGCCCGGACAGGGAAGTCGGAAGCTACACCTTC. It is translated as CASSPDREVGSYTF.

The CDR3 DNA reads TGCACCAGCAGCCGAGTTAGGCCGGCGGGTTCGAGCGGGAGGGCCTGGTGCAAGGAGCAGTTCTTC. Protein: CTSSRVRPAGSSGRAWCKEQFF. The gene calls are TRBV1 and TRBJ2-1; TRBD2, the table's D call, lacks a check against the DNA. TRBV1 is recorded as a pseudogene. The CDR3 extends over 22 amino acids.

This clone was counted a single time. The chain has TRBV6-5 and TRBJ2-7; D might be TRBD1 (6 bases). The CDR3 spans 15 residues. The germline CDR1 and CDR2 sequences are MNHEY and SVGAGI. With 6 bases removed from V and 1 base from J, the gap between germline ends came to 16 bases. In DNA form, the CDR3 reads TGTGCCAGCAGCCCGACGGATACAGGGTCCTACGAGCAGTACTTC. It encodes CASSPTDTGSYEQYF.

This rearrangement joins TRBV9 to TRBJ2-5; 7 bases align to TRBD1. Trimming cost V 3 bases and J 5 bases; bases outside gene matches: 16. The germline V gene encodes CDR1 SGDLS and CDR2 YYNGEE. The CDR3 runs 17 residues. CDR3 region: CASSEFPGQISGETQYF. As DNA, the CDR3 is TGTGCCAGCAGCGAATTTCCGGGACAGATCTCCGGGGAGACCCAGTACTTC.